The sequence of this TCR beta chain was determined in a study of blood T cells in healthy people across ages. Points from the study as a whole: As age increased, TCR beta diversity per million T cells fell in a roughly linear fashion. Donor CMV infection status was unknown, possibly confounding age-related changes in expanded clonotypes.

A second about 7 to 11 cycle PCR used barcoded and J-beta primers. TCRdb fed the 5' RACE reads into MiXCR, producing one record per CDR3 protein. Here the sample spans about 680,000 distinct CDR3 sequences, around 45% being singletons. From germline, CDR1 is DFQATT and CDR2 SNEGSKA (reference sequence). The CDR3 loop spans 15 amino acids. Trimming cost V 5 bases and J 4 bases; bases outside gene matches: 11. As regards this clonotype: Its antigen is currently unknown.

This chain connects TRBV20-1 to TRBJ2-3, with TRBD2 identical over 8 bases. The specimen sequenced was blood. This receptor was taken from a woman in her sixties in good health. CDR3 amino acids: CSARTHSGNSDTQYF. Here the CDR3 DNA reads TGCAGTGCTCGAACGCATAGCGGGAATTCAGATACGCAGTATTTT.